This entry lists 32 T cell receptor beta chains sequenced from one sample in a study of low-dose radiotherapy and immunotherapy resistance in tumors. Described time point: after trial treatment. Treatment of the sample: LDRT plus nivolumab, ipilimumab, low-dose cyclophosphamide and aspirin (RACIN trial). A constant-region primer paired with the V-primer adapter amplified TCRs over 20 PCR cycles. Each CDR3 protein is one row after TCRdb ran MiXCR on the reads. The table shows approximately 52,000 distinct CDR3 sequences, with 33% occurring only once. The input for sequencing was PBMCs, taken after low-dose radiotherapy plus immunotherapy. These receptors all come from a male donor with rectosigmoid adenocarcinoma.

In its sample, this clonotype was seen many times. The rearrangement links TRBV29-1 to TRBJ2-7; D is ambiguous. Germline CDR1 SQVTM, CDR2 ANQGSEA. This CDR3 has 12 amino acids. V gave up 1 base and J gave up 9 bases, with 13 bases separating them. In DNA form, the CDR3 reads TGCAGCGTTGAAGTGGTGGCCGACGGGCAGTACTTC. This translates into CSVEVVADGQYF.

This clonotype has a count of ten or more. The chain employs TRBV19 and TRBJ1-5; D is perhaps TRBD1 (6 bases). In germline, CDR1 is LNHDA, CDR2 SQIVND (reference sequence). Trimming stripped 7 bases from V and 3 bases from J, with 10 bases between. The CDR3 has 13 amino acids. The CDR3 loop reads CASTGTSNQPQHF. CDR3 nucleotide sequence: TGTGCCAGTACAGGGACATCCAATCAGCCCCAGCATTTT.

The chain employs TRBV11-2 and TRBJ2-5, with D maybe TRBD1 (5 bases). Trimming left V 1 base short and J 2 bases short, with 8 bases between. There are 14 residues in the CDR3. Per germline, CDR1 SGHAT and CDR2 FQNNGV. CDR3 amino acids: CASSLGPGQETQYF. Written as DNA, the CDR3 is TGTGCCAGCAGCTTAGGGCCAGGGCAAGAGACCCAGTACTTC.

The chain links TRBV28 to TRBJ2-7, with 10 nucleotides matching TRBD1. With V trimmed by 8 bases and J by 5 bases, 9 bases remained unmatched. Germline V CDR1 and CDR2: MDHEN, SYDVKM. This CDR3 region has 14 residues. In DNA, the CDR3 is TGTGCCAGCCGACTGGGACAGGGGAGCAACGAGCAGTACTTC. Its translation is CASRLGQGSNEQYF. The full variable domain, its missing parts supplied by reference TRBV28 and TRBJ2-7, is DVKVTQSSRYLVKRTGEKVFLECVQDMDHENMFWYRQDPGLGLRLIYFSYDVKMKEKGDIPEGYSVSREKKERFSLILESASTNQTSMYLCASRLGQGSNEQYFGPGTRLTVT.

The rearrangement joins TRBV6-5 to TRBJ2-2; the D call may be TRBD1 or TRBD2 (5 bases each). This CDR3 has 15 amino acids. CDR1 is MNHEY, CDR2 SVGAGI, per germline. Trimming cost V 2 bases and J 0 bases, with 7 bases left between them. CDR3 loop: CASSYVGANTGELFF. DNA of the CDR3: TGTGCCAGCAGTTACGTGGGGGCGAACACCGGGGAGCTGTTTTTT.

This clonotype was seen only a few times. One base separates it from a far larger clone, so it is likely a read error. This rearrangement joins TRBV5-1 to TRBJ2-1, with D possibly being TRBD1 or TRBD2 (7 bases each). CDR1 is SGHRS and CDR2 is YFSETQ in the germline V gene. The CDR3 extends over 15 amino acids. V shed 0 bases and J shed 10 bases, with 17 bases lying between them. This CDR3 is CASSLVRQGGSEQFF. The CDR3, as DNA: TGCGCCAGCAGCTTGGTTCGCCAGGGGGGGTCCGAGCAGTTCTTC.

This clonotype has ten or more counts. This chain uses TRBV10-3 with TRBJ1-1; 7 bases are a match to TRBD1. This CDR3 contains 13 residues. V shed 10 bases, J shed 1 base, and the junction held 6 bases outside the gene matches. Germline V gives CDR1 ENHRY, CDR2 SYGVKD. For the CDR3, the DNA is TGTGCCACGACAGGGATCGAGAACACTGAAGCTTTCTTT. Translating it yields CATTGIENTEAFF.

The gene calls are TRBV4-2 and TRBJ2-7; the D gene is possibly TRBD2 (5 bases). CDR3 length: 13 amino acids. Germline V gene lookup returns CDR1 LGHNA and CDR2 YNFKEQ. V was cut by 3 bases and J by 2 bases, with 8 bases left in between. The CDR3 spells CASSHRRTYEQYF. CDR3 nucleotides: TGTGCCAGCAGCCATAGGAGGACCTACGAGCAGTACTTC.

The V gene is TRBV28, the J gene TRBJ2-3; 7 bases are shared with TRBD1. The CDR3 loop spans 13 amino acids. Germline CDR1 and CDR2: MDHEN and SYDVKM. V lost 10 bases and J lost 5; bases outside the gene matches: 9. CDR3 sequence: CATSDRVGDTQYF. The CDR3 DNA is TGTGCCACCTCCGACAGGGTAGGAGATACGCAGTATTTT.

This chain uses TRBV27 with TRBJ1-1; D unresolved. Germline loops: CDR1 MNHEY, CDR2 SMNVEV (reference sequence). The ends were cut back, 4 bases at V and 2 bases at J, with 14 bases in the middle. This CDR3 region has 15 residues. CDR3: CASSSIIATNTEAFF. Written as DNA, the CDR3 is TGTGCCAGCAGTTCAATTATCGCCACCAACACTGAAGCTTTCTTT.

As for this clonotype: The junction differs from germline at one of its ends, possibly a read error. The chain employs TRBV19 and TRBJ1-5, with a possible D match to TRBD1 (5 bases). The germline V gene has CDR1 LNHDA and CDR2 SQIVND (reference sequence). The CDR3 has 14 residues. CDR3 amino acids: CSSSTPQGNQPQHF. The CDR3 DNA is TGCTCCAGTAGTACTCCCCAGGGAAATCAGCCCCAGCATTTT.

Comments on this clonotype: A far larger clone is only one base removed, so a read error is likely. This chain links TRBV5-3 with TRBJ2-3, with D perhaps matching TRBD2 (6 bases). TRBV5-3 is identified as an open reading frame with a role that is uncertain. The CDR3 length is 15 residues. The CDR3 bases are TGTGCCAGCAGCGCTCGAGCGGGCAGCACAGATGCGCAGTATTTT. Protein product: CASSARAGSTDAQYF.

Ten or more counts support this clonotype. This sequence joins TRBV28 and TRBJ2-1, with 12 nucleotides matching TRBD2. V was clipped by 6 bases and J by 6 bases; unmatched bases: 9. Germline lookup yields CDR1 MDHEN and CDR2 SYDVKM. This CDR3 contains 16 residues. DNA of the CDR3: TGTGCCAGCAGGTCTAGCGGGAGGGCCTATCCCAATGAGCAGTTCTTC. Translation: CASRSSGRAYPNEQFF.

This clonotype showed up many times. This chain joins TRBV2 and TRBJ1-5; TRBD1 is a possible D gene (6 bases). The germline V and J ends were trimmed by 4 bases and 5 bases, with 9 bases remaining between them. The V gene's germline CDR1 is SNHLY and CDR2 FYNNEI. The CDR3 is 13 residues long. The CDR3 DNA is TGTGCCAGCAGTGGGGGGCAGGATCAGCCCCAGCATTTT. It is translated as CASSGGQDQPQHF.

This clonotype has ten or more counts. The gene calls are TRBV5-1 and TRBJ1-3; D not certain. Deletions cut 0 bases from V and 4 bases from J, with 8 bases between. Germline CDR1 and CDR2: SGHRS and YFSETQ. The CDR3 spans 14 residues. CDR3 sequence (DNA): TGCGCCAGCAGCTTGGGCCGTCTAGGAAACACCATATATTTT. The encoded protein is CASSLGRLGNTIYF. Full variable domain (outside the CDR3, taken from reference TRBV5-1 and TRBJ1-3): KAGVTQTPRYLIKTRGQQVTLSCSPISGHRSVSWYQQTPGQGLQFLFEYFSETQRNKGNFPGRFSGRQFSNSRSEMNVSTLELGDSALYLCASSLGRLGNTIYFGEGSWLTVV.

This clonotype has only one observation. The chain joins TRBV18 to TRBJ2-2; D remains unclear. V was shortened by 2 bases and J by 6 bases, with 7 bases between the two germline ends. CDR1 and CDR2 (germline): KGHSH, LQKENI. This CDR3 has 13 residues. CDR3 loop: CASSPDTAGELFF. The CDR3, as DNA: TGTGCCAGCTCACCAGATACGGCCGGGGAGCTGTTTTTT.

This clonotype was detected ten times or more. This chain connects TRBV28 to TRBJ1-1; D not certain. V gave up 5 bases and J gave up 5 bases, with 12 bases separating them. Germline V lookup: CDR1 MDHEN, CDR2 SYDVKM. CDR3 length: 13 amino acids. CDR3 DNA sequence: TGTGCCAGCAGTCTGGACCTGGGGACTGAAGCTTTCTTT. This translates into CASSLDLGTEAFF.

This clonotype was observed a handful of times. The CDR3 loop is CASSSNGLTYEQYF. The CDR3 nucleotides read TGTGCCAGCAGCTCAAACGGATTAACCTACGAGCAGTACTTC. V usage is TRBV12-3 or TRBV12-4 and J usage is TRBJ2-7; no firm D call. V lost 6 bases to trimming and J lost 2 bases, with 14 bases between them. The CDR3 is 14 amino acids.

This clonotype was observed at least ten times. The rearrangement links TRBV18 to TRBJ2-7; 8 bases align to TRBD2. Per germline, CDR1 KGHSH and CDR2 LQKENI. There are 15 residues in the CDR3. With 2 bases clipped from V and 7 bases from J, the junction kept 10 bases outside the gene matches. The CDR3 bases are TGTGCCAGCTCACCAGGAAGCGGGGGATCTGAAGAGCAGTACTTC. Its protein product is CASSPGSGGSEEQYF.

The CDR3 region is CASITPGEQFF. CDR3 nucleotide sequence: TGTGCCAGTATCACGCCGGGTGAGCAGTTCTTC. This chain connects TRBV19 to TRBJ2-1; D gene unclear. The germline gives CDR1 LNHDA, CDR2 SQIVND (reference sequence). The CDR3 runs 11 residues. Trimming shortened V by 7 bases and J by 9 bases, and 10 bases separated the two germline ends.

The chain recombines TRBV2 with TRBJ1-1; D not resolved. Germline V gene data show CDR1 as SNHLY and CDR2 as FYNNEI. The ends were cut back, 2 bases at V and 2 bases at J, with 12 bases in the middle. This CDR3 is built from 15 residues. CDR3 region: CASSEWEPVNTEAFF. As DNA, the CDR3 is TGTGCCAGCAGTGAATGGGAGCCCGTAAACACTGAAGCTTTCTTT. The variable domain in full, completed from reference TRBV2 and TRBJ1-1, reads EPEVTQTPSHQVTQMGQEVILRCVPISNHLYFYWYRQILGQKVEFLVSFYNNEISEKSEIFDDQFSVERPDGSNFTLKIRSTKLEDSAMYFCASSEWEPVNTEAFFGQGTRLTVV.

This clonotype was counted ten times or more. The chain couples TRBV6-2 or TRBV6-3 to TRBJ2-7, with 8 bases lining up with TRBD1. The germline gives CDR1 MNHEY, CDR2 SVGEGT. This CDR3 contains 14 residues. V was pared by 6 bases and J by 5 bases, with 9 bases of the junction left unmatched. The chain's CDR3 is CASSLPDRDNEQYF. CDR3 bases: TGTGCCAGCAGCCTCCCGGACAGGGACAACGAGCAGTACTTC.

This clonotype has a count of ten or more. This sequence joins TRBV7-2 and TRBJ1-2; the D gene is possibly TRBD1 (5 bases). The CDR3 spans 12 residues. Germline V gene sequence: CDR1 SGHTA, CDR2 FQGNSA. Trimming stripped 3 bases from V and 9 bases from J, with 11 bases between. CDR3 DNA sequence: TGTGCCAGCAGCTTGGGGACGGGAAGCTACACCTTC. This encodes CASSLGTGSYTF.

In this sample, this clonotype turned up many times. This chain links TRBV18 with TRBJ2-7, with TRBD2 as a possible D gene (5 bases). The length of the CDR3 is 14 residues. Trimming stripped 2 bases from V and 7 bases from J, with 15 bases between. Germline V lookup: CDR1 KGHSH, CDR2 LQKENI. CDR3 sequence (DNA): TGTGCCAGCTCACCAGAGGCGGGTCTGGGGGAGCAGTACTTC. Translation: CASSPEAGLGEQYF.

This clonotype was found a few times. This chain joins TRBV11-2 and TRBJ2-3, with no clear D. The CDR3 totals 16 residues. V dropped 1 base and J dropped 1 base, with 12 bases sitting between them. CDR1 is SGHAT, CDR2 FQNNGV, per germline. CDR3 nucleotides: TGTGCCAGCAGCTTAGCGTCAGGCCGGGGCACAGATACGCAGTATTTT. It translates to CASSLASGRGTDTQYF.

This clonotype was seen ten or more times. The chain uses TRBV19 and TRBJ2-2; D may be TRBD1 (5 bases). With 3 bases removed from V and 4 bases from J, the gap between germline ends came to 12 bases. Germline V lookup: CDR1 LNHDA, CDR2 SQIVND (reference sequence). The CDR3 totals 15 residues. Written as DNA, the CDR3 is TGTGCCAGTAGTATTTTTCAAGACAGCACCGGGGAGCTGTTTTTT. Translated, it gives CASSIFQDSTGELFF.

In DNA form, the CDR3 reads TGTGCCAGCAGTCAAGTTGGCGGGGGGGCGGGTGGAGATACGCAGTATTTT. Protein product: CASSQVGGGAGGDTQYF. The chain employs TRBV6-2 or TRBV6-3 and TRBJ2-3, with TRBD2 matching over 9 bases. This CDR3 contains 17 residues. V lost 5 bases and J lost 5; bases outside the gene matches: 14. Germline assignment: CDR1 MNHEY and CDR2 SVGEGT.

In its sample, this clonotype was seen many times. The rearrangement uses TRBV20-1 and TRBJ1-1; 8 bases are a match to TRBD1. Germline CDR1 is DFQATT and CDR2 is SNEGSKA (reference sequence). The CDR3 sequence is 11 residues long. J was trimmed by 6 bases and V by 4 bases; bases with no gene match: 1. In nucleotides, the CDR3 is TGCAGTGCTACACAGGGGGCTGAAGCTTTCTTT. Translating it yields CSATQGAEAFF.

By share of the sample, this clonotype is medium-sized. V and J are TRBV28 and TRBJ2-1; 11 nucleotides align to TRBD2. The CDR3 contains 14 residues. Trimming took 3 bases from V and 8 from J; bases not matched to a gene: 3. Germline loops: CDR1 MDHEN, CDR2 SYDVKM. CDR3 DNA: TGTGCCAGCAGTTTGCTAGCGGGGGGACATGAGCAGTTCTTC. Residues: CASSLLAGGHEQFF.

This clonotype was observed a few times. The chain is built from TRBV7-6 and TRBJ2-7; a weak D match, TRBD2 (5 bases). V dropped 0 bases and J dropped 0 bases, with 12 bases sitting between them. CDR3 length: 16 amino acids. Germline assignment: CDR1 SGHVS and CDR2 FNYEAQ. CDR3: CASSLAVRTSSYEQYF. The CDR3 DNA reads TGTGCCAGCAGCTTAGCGGTCCGCACTAGCTCCTACGAGCAGTACTTC.

The rearrangement links TRBV7-2 to TRBJ2-2, with D maybe TRBD1 (6 bases). The ends were cut back, 5 bases at V and 3 bases at J, with 13 bases in the middle. CDR1 is SGHTA and CDR2 is FQGNSA in the germline V gene. This CDR3 is built from 15 residues. The CDR3 is CASSRQGSDTGELFF. DNA for the CDR3: TGTGCCAGCAGCCGTCAGGGGTCTGACACCGGGGAGCTGTTTTTT.

This clonotype was counted once. A far larger clone is off by one base, so a read error is likely. V and J are TRBV26 and TRBJ1-2; the D call in the table, TRBD1, was not verified against the DNA. TRBV26 is labeled a pseudogene. The CDR3 extends over 15 amino acids. The CDR3 nucleotides are TGTGCCGGCAGTTTTGGCGATGACAGGGTTGTTGGCTACACCTTC. Protein product: CAGSFGDDRVVGYTF.